This is a list of T cell receptor beta chains from one sample in a study of cytomegalovirus exposure and HLA in healthy donors. Method: immunoSEQ multiplex PCR; TCRdb's copy keeps in-frame clones and lacks some. The table records about 140,000 clones, 65% to 70% of them present only once. The sequencing input was PBMCs. These receptors came from a human donor in good health. Each CDR3 is given with its conserved first and last residue. D genes are given only for firm matches. Some rows mark clone size as missing; the rest say once, few, many or name a class of expanded clone.

>14|TRBV5-1|TRBJ2-7|.|.
CASSLTGVDYEQYF
TGCGCCAGCAGCTTGACCGGAGTCGACTACGAGCAGTACTTC
>16|TRBV6-1|TRBJ1-5|.|TRBD1
CASSAKGTDYNQPQHF
TGTGCCAGCAGTGCAAAAGGGACAGACTATAATCAGCCCCAGCATTTT
>14|TRBV7-2|TRBJ2-7|.|.
CASSQARGSYEQYF
TGTGCCAGCAGCCAAGCCAGGGGATCCTACGAGCAGTACTTC
>11|TRBV7-9|TRBJ1-5|.|.
CASSFGGPQHF
TGTGCCAGCAGCTTCGGGGGGCCCCAGCATTTT
>14|TRBV13|TRBJ1-1|.|.
CASSLGQGPTEAFF
TGTGCCAGCAGCTTAGGACAGGGCCCCACTGAAGCTTTCTTT
>15|TRBV7-9|TRBJ2-5|.|TRBD2
CASSSGTSGQETQYF
TGTGCCAGCAGCTCCGGGACTAGCGGCCAAGAGACCCAGTACTTC
>13|TRBV5-6|TRBJ2-1|few|TRBD2
CASSILADNEQFF
TGTGCCAGCAGTATACTAGCGGACAATGAGCAGTTCTTC
>14|TRBV6-1|TRBJ2-7|.|.
CASSELGKAYEQYF
TGTGCCAGCAGTGAATTGGGCAAAGCCTACGAGCAGTACTTC
>15|TRBV6-5|TRBJ2-7|.|TRBD2
CASSWGTSGPYEQYF
TGTGCCAGCAGTTGGGGGACTAGCGGACCCTACGAGCAGTACTTC
>13|TRBV7-6|TRBJ2-7|few|.
CASSLSPSYEQYF
TGTGCCAGCAGCTTATCCCCCAGCTACGAGCAGTACTTC
>16|TRBV6-1|TRBJ1-3|.|.
CASSEVGRSSGNTIYF
TGTGCCAGCAGTGAGGTAGGGAGAAGCTCTGGAAACACCATATATTTT
>16|TRBV7-3|TRBJ2-1|once|TRBD2
CASSSRGLAGAGEQFF
TGTGCCAGCAGCTCCCGGGGACTAGCGGGAGCGGGTGAGCAGTTCTTC
>14|TRBV6-1|TRBJ2-3|.|TRBD2
CASKSVREADTQYF
TGTGCCAGCAAGTCAGTCCGGGAGGCAGATACGCAGTATTTT
>13|TRBV4-1|TRBJ2-7|.|TRBD1
CASSPGGWDEQYF
TGCGCCAGCAGCCCAGGGGGCTGGGACGAGCAGTACTTC
>14|TRBV9|TRBJ2-7|.|.
CASSVGASSYEQYF
TGTGCCAGCAGCGTAGGTGCGTCCTCCTACGAGCAGTACTTC
>16|TRBV7-2|TRBJ2-2|.|TRBD1
CASSPRQGPVTGELFF
TGTGCCAGCAGCCCCCGACAGGGGCCTGTCACCGGGGAGCTGTTTTTT
>14|TRBV9|TRBJ2-1|.|TRBD2
CASSVAGSGDEQFF
TGTGCCAGCAGCGTAGCGGGTAGCGGGGATGAGCAGTTCTTC
>13|TRBV7-9|TRBJ1-1|.|.
CASSQDRYTEAFF
TGTGCCAGCAGCCAGGACAGATACACTGAAGCTTTCTTT
>14|TRBV9|TRBJ2-5|once|TRBD2
CASSPSAGGETQYF
TGTGCCAGCAGCCCCTCAGCCGGGGGGGAGACCCAGTACTTC
>15|TRBV7-8|TRBJ2-5|few|TRBD2
CASRRRGRLQETQYF
TGTGCCAGCAGGAGGCGGGGGAGATTGCAAGAGACCCAGTACTTC
>14|TRBV19|TRBJ2-7|few|TRBD1
CASSIGDRTYEQYF
TGTGCCAGTAGTATAGGGGACAGAACCTACGAGCAGTACTTC
>16|TRBV27|TRBJ2-7|once|.
CASTSPGRQGMHEQYF
TGTGCCAGCACCTCACCGGGTCGGCAGGGGATGCACGAGCAGTACTTC
>10|TRBV6-6|TRBJ1-1|few|.
CASGSPEAFF
TGTGCCAGCGGTAGCCCTGAAGCTTTCTTT
>16|TRBV7-9|TRBJ2-3|.|TRBD2
CASSHHLAGDTDTQYF
TGTGCCAGCAGCCACCATCTAGCGGGAGATACAGATACGCAGTATTTT
>16|TRBV19|TRBJ1-2|.|.
CASSIDRGGPGYGYTF
TGTGCCAGTAGTATAGATCGGGGAGGACCTGGCTATGGCTACACCTTC
>15|TRBV28|TRBJ2-3|few|TRBD2
CASSRTSGVTDTQYF
TGTGCCAGCAGCAGGACTAGCGGGGTCACAGATACGCAGTATTTT
>14|TRBV29-1|TRBJ2-2|.|.
CSVEGKANTGELFF
TGCAGCGTTGAGGGCAAGGCGAACACCGGGGAGCTGTTTTTT
>16|TRBV4-3|TRBJ2-2|few|.
CASSQWPGATTGELFF
TGCGCCAGCAGCCAATGGCCAGGGGCCACGACCGGGGAGCTGTTTTTT
>10|TRBV7-6|TRBJ2-5|.|.
CASLGETQYF
TGTGCCAGCCTAGGAGAGACCCAGTACTTC
>15|TRBV19|TRBJ1-5|few|.
CASSIRAGENQPQHF
TGTGCCAGTAGTATACGGGCAGGGGAGAATCAGCCCCAGCATTTT
>14|TRBV14|TRBJ2-2|.|TRBD2
CASSRGRGAGELFF
TGTGCCAGCAGCCGAGGTCGGGGGGCCGGGGAGCTGTTTTTT
>16|TRBV5-4|TRBJ2-7|few|.
CASSFGGARAAYEQYF
TGTGCCAGCAGCTTTGGGGGGGCCAGGGCCGCCTACGAGCAGTACTTC
>13|TRBV4-1|TRBJ2-5|.|.
CASSPERGRTQYF
TGCGCCAGCAGCCCGGAACGGGGTAGGACCCAGTACTTC
>12|TRBV18|TRBJ2-3|.|.
CASSPFPDTQYF
TGTGCCAGCTCCCCTTTCCCAGATACGCAGTATTTT
>15|TRBV5-1|TRBJ2-5|.|TRBD2
CASSALAGDQETQYF
TGCGCCAGCAGCGCCCTAGCGGGAGATCAAGAGACCCAGTACTTC
>12|TRBV4-1|TRBJ1-3|few|.
CASSQDPITIYF
TGCGCCAGCAGCCAAGACCCTATCACCATATATTTT
>13|TRBV19|TRBJ1-2|.|.
CASSMAAIRGYTF
TGTGCCAGTAGTATGGCCGCAATCAGAGGCTACACCTTC